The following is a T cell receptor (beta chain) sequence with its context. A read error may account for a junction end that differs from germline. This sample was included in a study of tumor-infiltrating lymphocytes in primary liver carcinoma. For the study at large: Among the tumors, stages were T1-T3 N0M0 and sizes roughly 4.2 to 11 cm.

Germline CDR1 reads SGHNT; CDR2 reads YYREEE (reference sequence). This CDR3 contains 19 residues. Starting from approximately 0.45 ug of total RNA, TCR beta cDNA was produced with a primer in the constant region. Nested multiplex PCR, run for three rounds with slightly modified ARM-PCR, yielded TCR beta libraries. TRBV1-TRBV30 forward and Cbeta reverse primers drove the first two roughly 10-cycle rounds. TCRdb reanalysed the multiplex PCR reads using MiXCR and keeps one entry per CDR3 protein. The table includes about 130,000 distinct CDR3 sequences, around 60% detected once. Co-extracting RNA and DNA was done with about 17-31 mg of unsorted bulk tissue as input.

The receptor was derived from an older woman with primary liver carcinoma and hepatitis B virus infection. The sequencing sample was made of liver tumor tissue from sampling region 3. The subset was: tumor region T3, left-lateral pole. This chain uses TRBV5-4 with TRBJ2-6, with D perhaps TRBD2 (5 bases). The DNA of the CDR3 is TGTGCAAGCAGCTTTCGGACTTGCGGGCGGATCGTTGGGGCCAACGTCCTGACTTTC. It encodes CASSFRTCGRIVGANVLTF.